The 3 T cell receptor beta chains listed next were all sequenced from one sample in a study of T cell responses to AZD1222 COVID-19 vaccine. Clones were read by immunoSEQ multiplex PCR, and TCRdb kept only the in-frame ones, dropping some. In the table there are about 130,000 clones, approximately 85% of which are singletons. This sample comprised peripheral blood, obtained 28 days after the second AZD1222 dose. These TCRs come from an adult who received the AZD1222 COVID-19 vaccine.

The genes are TRBV4-1 and TRBJ1-5, with no clear D. The V gene's germline CDR1 is MGHRA and CDR2 YSYEKL. The CDR3 sequence is 16 residues long. The V gene lost 0 bases and the J gene lost 1 base, with 10 bases spanning the gap. CDR3 nucleotides: TGCGCCAGCAGCCAAGATGGGGAAGGGAGCAATCAGCCCCAGCATTTT. Its translation: CASSQDGEGSNQPQHF.

The chain has TRBV9 and TRBJ2-2, with 10 bases that match TRBD2. Germline loops: CDR1 SGDLS, CDR2 YYNGEE. The V gene end was trimmed by 0 bases and the J gene end by 5 bases; junction bases not matched to a gene: 4. This CDR3 has 16 residues. In DNA form, the CDR3 reads TGTGCCAGCAGCGTAGGCAGCGGGGGGGTGACCGGGGAGCTGTTTTTT. This encodes CASSVGSGGVTGELFF.

This chain uses TRBV28 with TRBJ1-2, with 12 bases that match TRBD1. The CDR3 contains 15 residues. Per germline, CDR1 MDHEN and CDR2 SYDVKM. After removal of 8 bases from V and 4 bases from J, the junction contained 8 bases not matched to a gene. The CDR3 reads CASGGQGAPTYGYTF. The CDR3 nucleotides read TGTGCCAGCGGGGGACAGGGGGCGCCGACCTATGGCTACACCTTC.